This TCR beta chain was identified during a study of Graves' ophthalmopathy and Graves' hyperthyroidism. Overall study context: Peripheral blood sampling preceded any treatment and occurred at initial diagnosis.

Scientists amplified the TCR beta CDR3 regions from RNA transcripts. RT-PCR was first run with HTBI primers, then multiplex PCR in a second round. One entry per CDR3 protein results from TCRdb running MiXCR on the multiplex PCR reads. The top ten hold 9% to 15% of the sample, which has about 340,000 distinct CDR3 sequences, roughly 17% seen once. V was pared by 8 bases and J by 2 bases, with 9 bases between. Per germline, CDR1 MNHEY and CDR2 SMNVEV (reference sequence). This CDR3 is 12 amino acids long. Broader study findings: Most thyroid clonotypes with frequency above 0.001 were detected in blood too.

This clonotype was detected only a few times. Its target is not known. The TCR comes from an adult man with Graves' ophthalmopathy. The material sequenced was peripheral blood. The chain is built from TRBV27 and TRBJ1-1; D unclear. The CDR3 DNA reads as TGTGCCAGCGGAGCAATTAACACTGAAGCTTTCTTT. Its protein product is CASGAINTEAFF.